This TCR beta chain was captured in a study of blood T cell repertoires in COVID-19. This clone was found many times. Some clones are missing from TCRdb's copy, which holds only in-frame ones; the method was immunoSEQ multiplex PCR. The sample holds around 290,000 clones, about 90% seen once. The CDR3 extends over 14 amino acids. V lost 1 base, J lost 1 base, and 7 bases lay in between. Germline V lookup: CDR1 MNHGY, CDR2 SVAAGI. This TCR was recovered from a woman aged 45-65 years who had recovered from COVID-19. Sequencing input: peripheral blood. V and J are TRBV6-9 and TRBJ1-2; D is uncertain. The CDR3 here is CASSYLKSNYGYTF. The CDR3 nucleotides are TGTGCCAGCAGTTATTTGAAGAGTAACTATGGCTACACCTTC.